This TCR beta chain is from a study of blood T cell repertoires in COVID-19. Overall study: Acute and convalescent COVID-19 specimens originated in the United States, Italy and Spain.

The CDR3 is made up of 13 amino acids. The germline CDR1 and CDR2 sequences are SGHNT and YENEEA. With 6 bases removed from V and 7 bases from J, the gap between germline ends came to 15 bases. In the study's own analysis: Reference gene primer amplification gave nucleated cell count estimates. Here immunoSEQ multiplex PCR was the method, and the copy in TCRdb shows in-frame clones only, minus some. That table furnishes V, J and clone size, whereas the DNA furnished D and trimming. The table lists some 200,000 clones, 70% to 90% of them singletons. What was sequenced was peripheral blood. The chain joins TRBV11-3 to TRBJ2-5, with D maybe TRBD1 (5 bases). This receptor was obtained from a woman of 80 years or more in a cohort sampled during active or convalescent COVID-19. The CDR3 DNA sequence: TGTGCCAGCAGTTCAGCAGGGTTCGCGACCCAGTACTTC. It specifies CASSSAGFATQYF.